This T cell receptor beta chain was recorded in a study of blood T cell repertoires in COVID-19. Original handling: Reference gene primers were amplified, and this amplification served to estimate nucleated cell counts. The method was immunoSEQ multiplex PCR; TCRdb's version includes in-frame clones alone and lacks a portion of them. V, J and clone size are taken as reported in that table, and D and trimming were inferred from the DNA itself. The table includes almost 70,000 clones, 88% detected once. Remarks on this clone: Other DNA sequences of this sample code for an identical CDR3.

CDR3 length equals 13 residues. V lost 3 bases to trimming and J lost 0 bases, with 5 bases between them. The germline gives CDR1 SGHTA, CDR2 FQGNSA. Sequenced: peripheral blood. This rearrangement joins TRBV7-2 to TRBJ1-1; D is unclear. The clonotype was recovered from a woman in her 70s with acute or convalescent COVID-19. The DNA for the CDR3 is TGTGCCAGCAGCTTTTCGGTGAACACTGAAGCTTTCTTT. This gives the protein CASSFSVNTEAFF.